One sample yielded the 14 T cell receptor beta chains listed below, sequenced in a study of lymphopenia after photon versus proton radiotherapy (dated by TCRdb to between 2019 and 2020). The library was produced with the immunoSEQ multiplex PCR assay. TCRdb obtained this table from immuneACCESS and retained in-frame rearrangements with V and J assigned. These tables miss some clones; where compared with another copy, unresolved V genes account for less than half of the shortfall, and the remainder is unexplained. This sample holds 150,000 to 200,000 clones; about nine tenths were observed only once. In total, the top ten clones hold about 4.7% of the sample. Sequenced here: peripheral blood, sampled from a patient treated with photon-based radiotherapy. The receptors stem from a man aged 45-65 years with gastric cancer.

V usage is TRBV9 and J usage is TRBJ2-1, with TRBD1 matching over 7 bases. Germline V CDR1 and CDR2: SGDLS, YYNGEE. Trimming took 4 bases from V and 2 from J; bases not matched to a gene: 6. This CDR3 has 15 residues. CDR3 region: CASSSRDSPYNEQFF. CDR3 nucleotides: TGTGCCAGCAGCTCCCGGGACAGCCCCTACAATGAGCAGTTCTTC.

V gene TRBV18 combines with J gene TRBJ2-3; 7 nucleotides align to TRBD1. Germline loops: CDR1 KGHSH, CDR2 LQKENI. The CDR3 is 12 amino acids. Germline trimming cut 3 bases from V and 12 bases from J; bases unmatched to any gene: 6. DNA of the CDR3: TGTGCCAGCTCACCCCGGACAGGTAGTCAGTATTTT. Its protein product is CASSPRTGSQYF.

CDR3 in amino acids: CASSFWVESYEQYF. The CDR3 DNA follows: TGTGCCAGCAGCTTTTGGGTGGAGTCTTACGAGCAGTACTTC. This chain uses TRBV11-2 with TRBJ2-7; no reliable D call. CDR1 SGHAT and CDR2 FQNNGV come from the germline V gene. V shed 3 bases and J shed 4 bases, with 13 bases lying between them. This CDR3 has 14 amino acids.

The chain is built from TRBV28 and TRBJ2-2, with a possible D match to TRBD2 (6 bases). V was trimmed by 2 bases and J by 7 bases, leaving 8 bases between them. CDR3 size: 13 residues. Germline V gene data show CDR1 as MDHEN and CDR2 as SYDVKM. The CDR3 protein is CASSLGGSGELFF. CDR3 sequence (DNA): TGTGCCAGCAGTTTAGGAGGGAGCGGGGAGCTGTTTTTT. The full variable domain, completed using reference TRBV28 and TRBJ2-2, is DVKVTQSSRYLVKRTGEKVFLECVQDMDHENMFWYRQDPGLGLRLIYFSYDVKMKEKGDIPEGYSVSREKKERFSLILESASTNQTSMYLCASSLGGSGELFFGEGSRLTVL.

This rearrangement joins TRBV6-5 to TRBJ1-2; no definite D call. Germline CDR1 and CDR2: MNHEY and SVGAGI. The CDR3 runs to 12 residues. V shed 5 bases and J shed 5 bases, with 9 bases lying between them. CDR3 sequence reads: CASSPGSYGYTF. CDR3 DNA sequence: TGTGCCAGCAGTCCCGGGTCGTATGGCTACACCTTC.

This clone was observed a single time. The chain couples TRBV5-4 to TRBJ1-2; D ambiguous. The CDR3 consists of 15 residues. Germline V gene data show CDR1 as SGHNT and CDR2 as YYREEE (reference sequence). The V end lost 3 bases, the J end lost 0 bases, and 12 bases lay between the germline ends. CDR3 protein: CASSSQASANYGYTF. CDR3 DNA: TGTGCCAGCAGCTCCCAGGCCAGCGCTAACTATGGCTACACCTTC.

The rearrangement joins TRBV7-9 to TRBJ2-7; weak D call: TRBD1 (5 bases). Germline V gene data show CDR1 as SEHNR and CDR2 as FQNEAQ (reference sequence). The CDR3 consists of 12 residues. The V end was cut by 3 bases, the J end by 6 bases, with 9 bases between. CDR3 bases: TGTGCCAGCAGCTTCCTAACAGGCGAGCAGTACTTC. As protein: CASSFLTGEQYF.

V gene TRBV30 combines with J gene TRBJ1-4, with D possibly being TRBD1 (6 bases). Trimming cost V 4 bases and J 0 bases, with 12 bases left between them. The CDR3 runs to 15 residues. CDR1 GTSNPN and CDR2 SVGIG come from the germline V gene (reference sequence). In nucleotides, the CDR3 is TGTGCCTGGAAAGATACAGGGTCAACTAATGAAAAACTGTTTTTT. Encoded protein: CAWKDTGSTNEKLFF.

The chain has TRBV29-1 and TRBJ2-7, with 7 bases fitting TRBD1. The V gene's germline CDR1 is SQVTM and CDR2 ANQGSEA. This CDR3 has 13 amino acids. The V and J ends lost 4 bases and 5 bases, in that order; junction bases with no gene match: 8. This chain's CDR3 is CSVGQGLRDEQYF. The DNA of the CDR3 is TGCAGCGTTGGACAGGGTCTCCGGGACGAGCAGTACTTC.

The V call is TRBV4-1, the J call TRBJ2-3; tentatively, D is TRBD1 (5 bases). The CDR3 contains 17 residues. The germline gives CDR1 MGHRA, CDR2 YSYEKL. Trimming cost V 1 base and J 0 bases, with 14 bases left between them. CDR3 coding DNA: TGCGCCAGCAGCCAAGGCCGGCCAGGGTATAGCACAGATACGCAGTATTTT. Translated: CASSQGRPGYSTDTQYF.

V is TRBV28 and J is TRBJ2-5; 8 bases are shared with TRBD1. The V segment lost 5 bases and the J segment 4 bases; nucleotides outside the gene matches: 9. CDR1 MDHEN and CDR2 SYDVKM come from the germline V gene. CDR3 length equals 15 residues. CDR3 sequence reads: CASSPPGQAGETQYF. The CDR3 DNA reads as TGTGCCAGCAGTCCTCCGGGACAGGCCGGAGAGACCCAGTACTTC.

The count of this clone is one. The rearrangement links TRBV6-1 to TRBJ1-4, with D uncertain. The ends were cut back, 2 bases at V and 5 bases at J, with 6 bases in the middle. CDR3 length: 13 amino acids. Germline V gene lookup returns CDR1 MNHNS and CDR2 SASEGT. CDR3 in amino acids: CASSEFMNEKLFF. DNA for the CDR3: TGTGCCAGCAGTGAATTTATGAATGAAAAACTGTTTTTT.

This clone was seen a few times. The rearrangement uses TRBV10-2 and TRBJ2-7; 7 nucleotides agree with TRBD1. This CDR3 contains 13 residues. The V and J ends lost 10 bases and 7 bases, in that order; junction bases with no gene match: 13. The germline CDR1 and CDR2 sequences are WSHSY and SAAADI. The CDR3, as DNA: TGCGCCACCTCGACAGGGCCCGTCCTTGAGCAGTACTTC. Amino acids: CATSTGPVLEQYF.

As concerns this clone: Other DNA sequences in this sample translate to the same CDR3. The CDR3 DNA sequence: TGTGCCAGCAGCTTAGGGGGGACAGCTAACACCGGGGAGCTGTTTTTT. This translates into CASSLGGTANTGELFF. This rearrangement joins TRBV7-2 to TRBJ2-2; 7 bases align to TRBD1. Germline trimming cut 1 base from V and 2 bases from J; bases unmatched to any gene: 4. The CDR3 consists of 16 residues. In germline, CDR1 is SGHTA, CDR2 FQGNSA.